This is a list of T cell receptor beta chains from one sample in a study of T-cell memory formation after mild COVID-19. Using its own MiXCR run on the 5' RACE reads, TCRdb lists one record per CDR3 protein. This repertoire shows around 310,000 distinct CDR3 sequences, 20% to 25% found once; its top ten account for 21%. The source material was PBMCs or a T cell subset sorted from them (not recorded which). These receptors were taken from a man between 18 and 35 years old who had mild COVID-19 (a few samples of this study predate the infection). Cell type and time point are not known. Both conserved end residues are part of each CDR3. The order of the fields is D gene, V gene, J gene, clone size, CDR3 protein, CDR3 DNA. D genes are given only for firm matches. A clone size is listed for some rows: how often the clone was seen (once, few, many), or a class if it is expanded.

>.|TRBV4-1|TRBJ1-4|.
CASSQISSGGEKLFF
TGCGCCAGCAGCCAAATCTCCTCCGGCGGTGAAAAACTGTTTTTT
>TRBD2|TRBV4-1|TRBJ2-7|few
CASSPTWGTGGSYEQYF
TGCGCCAGCAGCCCCACGTGGGGCACGGGGGGCTCCTACGAGCAGTACTTC
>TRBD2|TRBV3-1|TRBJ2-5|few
CASSPGSSGGETQYF
TGTGCCAGCAGTCCGGGATCTAGCGGGGGGGAGACCCAGTACTTC
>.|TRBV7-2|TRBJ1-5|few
CASNQGGGNQPQHF
TGTGCCAGCAATCAAGGAGGAGGCAATCAGCCCCAGCATTTT
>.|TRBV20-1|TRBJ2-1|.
CSAQQTSEQFF
TGCAGTGCTCAGCAAACCTCTGAGCAGTTCTTC
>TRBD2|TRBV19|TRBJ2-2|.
CASTWGGGTGELFF
TGTGCCAGTACCTGGGGCGGGGGCACCGGGGAGCTGTTTTTT
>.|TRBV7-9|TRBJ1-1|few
CASSLRDGANTEAFF
TGTGCCAGCAGCCTGCGGGACGGAGCGAACACTGAAGCTTTCTTT
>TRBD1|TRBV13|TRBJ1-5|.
CASSTRTGEEPQHF
TGTGCCAGCAGCACCAGGACAGGTGAGGAGCCCCAGCATTTT
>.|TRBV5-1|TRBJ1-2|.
CASSRYRVDSGYTF
TGCGCCAGCAGCAGATACAGGGTTGACTCTGGCTACACCTTC
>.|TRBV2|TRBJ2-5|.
CASSRGSWETQYF
TGTGCCAGCAGCCGGGGATCGTGGGAGACCCAGTACTTC
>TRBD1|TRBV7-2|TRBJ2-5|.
CASRRTTGLETQYF
TGTGCCAGCAGGCGAACGACAGGGTTGGAGACCCAGTACTTC